The entry that follows covers one T cell receptor (beta chain) sequence. There is no known antigen for this receptor. No clone much larger than this one lies a single base away; base qualities are absent. In Seattle, one collaborating source enrolled patients while the infection was active and tracked those patients longitudinally over the course of disease. Collaborating institutions collected whole blood in K2EDTA tubes following their own protocols. For TCRbeta analysis, collaborator samples were shipped as frozen whole blood, as isolated PBMCs, or as DNA extracted from either sample type. The CDR3 sequence holds 16 residues, the cysteine and phenylalanine included. CDR3 DNA is the only sequence kept; it has 48 bases, read in frame from the first base. In the germline V gene, CDR1 corresponds to MGHDK and CDR2 to SYGVNS. V sheds 4 bases and J sheds 0 bases, leaving 13 bases between their ends. This sample is drawn from a study of blood T cell repertoires in COVID-19 (dated by TCRdb to the early 2020s). Turning to the overall study: Samples covering the acute and convalescent phases of COVID-19 were provided by collaborators in the United States, Italy and Spain. The prospective study material was composed of cDNA or gDNA derived from T cells, B-cell-depleted T cells, or PBMCs. Deeply sampled blood TCRbeta repertoires from subjects exposed to, actively infected with, or recovered from COVID-19 were included in the dataset. The repertoires were released in a freely available public database meant as a resource for research on the immune response to SARS-CoV-2. The samples were drawn from the first 160 participants of the ongoing ImmuneRACE study and from more than 1,000 subjects provided by 6 global collaborators. Nearly every sample came with metadata listing a de-identified subject ID, COVID-19 status, age in years and sex. Where available, HLA class I and class II types were taken from metadata supplied by the sample provider and were not determined by assay-based typing. Points the paper makes about the study in general: The amount of clinical and demographic metadata varied by source and participant and was provided uncurated.

The immunoSEQ Assay, a bias-controlled multiplex PCR, was used to amplify TCRbeta CDR3 regions from genomic DNA. For the original study's pipeline: Nucleated cell counts per sample were estimated from amplification of reference gene primers within the assay. To quantify the absolute abundance of each unique TCRbeta CDR3 rearrangement, sequence reads were collapsed and filtered. For each sample, productive Simpson clonality was calculated as the square root of Simpson's diversity index across productive rearrangements. Drawn from immuneACCESS, this table holds only the in-frame rearrangements with V and J called that TCRdb kept. Clones are partly lost; checked studies trace under half to an unresolved V gene and leave the rest unexplained. V and J calls plus clone size are reproduced from that table; the DNA served to infer D and trimming. The table for this sample lists about 150,000 clones; approximately 85% of them were counted only once. The top ten clones comprise less than 10% of the sample.

The V and J genes are TRBV25-1 and TRBJ2-1; the D gene cannot be resolved reliably. The sequence derives from a woman in her fifties or sixties with COVID-19, enrolled during active disease. The sequencing sample was made of peripheral blood. The DNA sequence follows: TGTGCCAGCAGTGCGGCGGCAGCGAGCTCCTACAATGAGCAGTTCTTC. Translated, it reads CASSAAAASSYNEQFF.